These T cell receptor beta chains were read from a single sample in a study of blood T cell repertoires in COVID-19. The table came from immunoSEQ multiplex PCR; TCRdb's copy has only in-frame clones and leaves some out. The sample lists more than 85,000 clones; around four fifths were seen once. Specimen: peripheral blood. The receptors derive from a woman aged 60-75 years with acute or convalescent COVID-19. CDR3s include the opening cysteine and the closing phenylalanine or tryptophan. The D gene is left open where the match is weak. The size field is filled for only some rows; it gives once, few, many or a size class.

j_call,clone_size,d_call,v_call,cdr3_nt,cdr3_aa
TRBJ1-5,-,TRBD1,TRBV16,TGTGCCAGCAGCCTCGACAGGGCGCCTCAGCCCCAGCATTTT,CASSLDRAPQPQHF
TRBJ2-5,-,TRBD2,TRBV7-2,TGTGCCAGCAGCTTAGGCATTAGCGGGAGAGGAGAGACCCAGTACTTC,CASSLGISGRGETQYF
TRBJ2-5,-,TRBD1,TRBV5-6,TGTGCCAGCAGCAGGGACAGGGCTAGGACCCAGTACTTC,CASSRDRARTQYF
TRBJ1-2,-,TRBD1,TRBV7-2,TGTGCCAGCAGCCCGCGTCCAGGACAGGGAGCCATCTACACCTTC,CASSPRPGQGAIYTF
TRBJ2-2,-,-,TRBV5-8,TGTGCCAGCAGCTTGTTGCTAGCATCGAACACCGGGGAGCTGTTTTTT,CASSLLLASNTGELFF
TRBJ1-1,-,-,TRBV28,TGTGCCAGCAGTTTAAGTCCAGGGTCGGGCACGATTGAAGCTTTCTTT,CASSLSPGSGTIEAFF
TRBJ1-6,once,TRBD1,TRBV27,TGTGCCAGCAGTTTCCAGGGGGGTAATTCACCCCTCCACTTT,CASSFQGGNSPLHF
TRBJ1-3,-,TRBD1,TRBV4-1,TGCGCCAGCAGCCAAGAGACAGGGACAAAAACCTTT,CASSQETGTKTF
TRBJ2-3,once,-,TRBV7-8,TGTGCCAGCAGCTTAATGGTCGCGGATACGCAGTATTTT,CASSLMVADTQYF
TRBJ1-1,once,-,TRBV5-6,TGTGCCAGCAGCTTGGCCCCAGGGACACTGAACACTGAAGCTTTCTTT,CASSLAPGTLNTEAFF
TRBJ1-2,-,TRBD1,TRBV10-3,TGTGCCACCTCCGGGACAGGGGATTATGGCTACACCTTC,CATSGTGDYGYTF
TRBJ2-1,-,TRBD2,TRBV19,TGTGCCAGTAGTGCCTCACTAGCGCTTCGCTCCTACAATGAGCAGTTCTTC,CASSASLALRSYNEQFF
TRBJ2-1,-,TRBD2,TRBV9,TGTGCCAGTACCTCGGGGGGGCACAATGAGCAGTTCTTC,CASTSGGHNEQFF